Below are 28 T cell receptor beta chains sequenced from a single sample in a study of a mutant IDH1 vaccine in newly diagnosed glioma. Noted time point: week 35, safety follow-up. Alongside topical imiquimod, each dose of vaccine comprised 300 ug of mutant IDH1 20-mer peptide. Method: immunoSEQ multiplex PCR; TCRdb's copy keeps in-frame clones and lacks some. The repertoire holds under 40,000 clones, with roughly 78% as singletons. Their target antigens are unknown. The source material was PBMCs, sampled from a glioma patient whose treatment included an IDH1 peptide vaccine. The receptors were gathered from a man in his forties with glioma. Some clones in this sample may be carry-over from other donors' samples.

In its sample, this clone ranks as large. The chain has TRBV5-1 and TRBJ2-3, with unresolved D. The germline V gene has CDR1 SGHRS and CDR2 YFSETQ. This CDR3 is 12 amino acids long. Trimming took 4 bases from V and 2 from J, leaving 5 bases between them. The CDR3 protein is CASSEHTDTQYF. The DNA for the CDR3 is TGCGCCAGCAGCGAACACACAGATACGCAGTATTTT.

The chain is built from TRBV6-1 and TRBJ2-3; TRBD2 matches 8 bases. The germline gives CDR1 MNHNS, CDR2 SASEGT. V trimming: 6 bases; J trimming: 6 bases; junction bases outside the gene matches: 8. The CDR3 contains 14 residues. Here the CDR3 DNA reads TGTGCCAGCAGAATGTCGGGGGGGGCTGATACGCAGTATTTT. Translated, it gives CASRMSGGADTQYF.

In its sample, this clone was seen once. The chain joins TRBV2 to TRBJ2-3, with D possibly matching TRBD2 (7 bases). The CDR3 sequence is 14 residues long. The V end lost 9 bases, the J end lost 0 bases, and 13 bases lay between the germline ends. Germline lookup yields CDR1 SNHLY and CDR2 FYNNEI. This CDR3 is CARGGGWSTDTQYF. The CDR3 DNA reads TGTGCCAGAGGGGGGGGCTGGAGCACAGATACGCAGTATTTT.

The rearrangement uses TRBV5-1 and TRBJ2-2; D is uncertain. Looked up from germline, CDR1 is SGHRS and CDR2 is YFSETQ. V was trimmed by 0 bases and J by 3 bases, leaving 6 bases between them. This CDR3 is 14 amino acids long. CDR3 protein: CASSLGGDTGELFF. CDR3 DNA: TGCGCCAGCAGCTTGGGTGGGGACACCGGGGAGCTGTTTTTT. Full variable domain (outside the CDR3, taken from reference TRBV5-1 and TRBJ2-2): KAGVTQTPRYLIKTRGQQVTLSCSPISGHRSVSWYQQTPGQGLQFLFEYFSETQRNKGNFPGRFSGRQFSNSRSEMNVSTLELGDSALYLCASSLGGDTGELFFGEGSRLTVL.

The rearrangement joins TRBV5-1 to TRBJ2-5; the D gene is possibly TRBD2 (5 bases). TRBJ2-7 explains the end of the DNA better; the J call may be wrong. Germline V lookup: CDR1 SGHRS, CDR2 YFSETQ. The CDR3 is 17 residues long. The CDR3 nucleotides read TGCGCCAGCAGCCTCGAAGGCGAGGGATACCGCTCCTACGAGCAGTACTTC. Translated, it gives CASSLEGEGYRSYEQYF.

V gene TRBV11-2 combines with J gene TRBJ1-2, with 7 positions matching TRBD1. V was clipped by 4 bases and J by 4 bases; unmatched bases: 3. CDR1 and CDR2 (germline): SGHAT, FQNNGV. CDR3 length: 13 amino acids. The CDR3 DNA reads TGTGCCAGCAGCTCGACAGGGAGCTATGGCTACACCTTC. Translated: CASSSTGSYGYTF.

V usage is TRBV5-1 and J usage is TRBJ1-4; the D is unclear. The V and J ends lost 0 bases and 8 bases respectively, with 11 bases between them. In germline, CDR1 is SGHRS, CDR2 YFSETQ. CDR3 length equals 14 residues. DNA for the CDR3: TGCGCCAGCAGCTTGGCGGACTCGGGGGAAAAACTGTTTTTT. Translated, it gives CASSLADSGEKLFF.

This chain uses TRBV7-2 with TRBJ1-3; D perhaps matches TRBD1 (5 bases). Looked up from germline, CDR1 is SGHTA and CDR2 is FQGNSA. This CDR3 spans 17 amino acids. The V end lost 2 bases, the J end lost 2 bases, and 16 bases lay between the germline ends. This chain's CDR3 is CASSLSAGKNAGNTIYF. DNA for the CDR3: TGTGCCAGCAGCTTATCGGCAGGGAAGAATGCTGGAAACACCATATATTTT.

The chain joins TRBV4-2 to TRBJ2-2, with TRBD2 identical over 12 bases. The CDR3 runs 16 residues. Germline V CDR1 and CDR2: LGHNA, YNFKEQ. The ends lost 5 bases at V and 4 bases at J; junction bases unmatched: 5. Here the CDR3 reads CASSKLAGGGTGELFF. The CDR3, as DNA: TGTGCCAGCAGCAAACTAGCGGGGGGCGGCACCGGGGAGCTGTTTTTT.

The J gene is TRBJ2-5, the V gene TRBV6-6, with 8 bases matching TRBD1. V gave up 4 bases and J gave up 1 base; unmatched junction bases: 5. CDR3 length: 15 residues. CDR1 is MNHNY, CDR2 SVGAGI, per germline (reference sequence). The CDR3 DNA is TGTGCCAGCAGTTTCATCGGACAGGGCCAAGAGACCCAGTACTTC. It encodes CASSFIGQGQETQYF.

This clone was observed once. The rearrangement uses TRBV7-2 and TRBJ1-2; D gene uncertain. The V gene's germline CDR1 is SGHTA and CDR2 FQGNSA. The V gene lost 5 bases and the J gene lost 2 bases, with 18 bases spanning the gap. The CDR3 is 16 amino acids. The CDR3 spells CASSPAPGLFNYGYTF. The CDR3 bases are TGTGCCAGCAGCCCCGCCCCTGGACTTTTCAACTATGGCTACACCTTC.

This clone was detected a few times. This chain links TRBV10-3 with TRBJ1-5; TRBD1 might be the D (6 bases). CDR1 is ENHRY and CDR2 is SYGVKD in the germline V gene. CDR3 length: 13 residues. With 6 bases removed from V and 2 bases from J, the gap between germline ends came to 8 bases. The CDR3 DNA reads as TGTGCCATCAGCTACAGGGGCAATCAGCCCCAGCATTTT. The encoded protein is CAISYRGNQPQHF.

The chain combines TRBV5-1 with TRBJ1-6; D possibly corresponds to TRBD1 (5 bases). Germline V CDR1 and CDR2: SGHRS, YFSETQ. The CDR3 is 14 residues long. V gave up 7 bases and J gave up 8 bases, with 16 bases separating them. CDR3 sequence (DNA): TGCGCCAGCGGGCAGGGTTTCTCAGATTCACCCCTCCACTTT. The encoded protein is CASGQGFSDSPLHF.

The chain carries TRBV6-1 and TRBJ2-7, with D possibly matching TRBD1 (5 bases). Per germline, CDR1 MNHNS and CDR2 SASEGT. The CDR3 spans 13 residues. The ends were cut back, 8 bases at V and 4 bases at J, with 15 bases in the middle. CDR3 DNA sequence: TGTGCCAGCGGTAGGGGCTCCATATACGAGCAGTACTTC. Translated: CASGRGSIYEQYF.

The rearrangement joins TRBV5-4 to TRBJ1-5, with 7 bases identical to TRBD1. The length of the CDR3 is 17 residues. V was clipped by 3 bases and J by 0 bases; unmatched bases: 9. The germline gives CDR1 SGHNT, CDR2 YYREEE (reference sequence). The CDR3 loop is CASSSPLQGYSNQPQHF. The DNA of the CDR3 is TGTGCCAGCAGCTCCCCCCTACAGGGGTATAGCAATCAGCCCCAGCATTTT.

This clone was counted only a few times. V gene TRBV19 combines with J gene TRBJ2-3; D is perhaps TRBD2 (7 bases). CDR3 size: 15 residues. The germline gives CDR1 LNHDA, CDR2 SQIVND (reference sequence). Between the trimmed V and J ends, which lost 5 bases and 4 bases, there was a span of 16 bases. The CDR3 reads CASSAGARMADTQYF. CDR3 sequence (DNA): TGTGCCAGTAGTGCGGGGGCCAGGATGGCAGATACGCAGTATTTT. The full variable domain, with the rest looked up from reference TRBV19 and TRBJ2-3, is DGGITQSPKYLFRKEGQNVTLSCEQNLNHDAMYWYRQDPGQGLRLIYYSQIVNDFQKGDIAEGYSVSREKKESFPLTVTSAQKNPTAFYLCASSAGARMADTQYFGPGTRLTVL.

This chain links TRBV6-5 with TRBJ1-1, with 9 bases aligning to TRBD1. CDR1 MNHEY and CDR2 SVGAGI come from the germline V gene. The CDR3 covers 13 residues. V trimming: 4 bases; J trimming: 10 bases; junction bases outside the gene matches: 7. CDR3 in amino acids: CASSSRQGGRAFF. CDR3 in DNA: TGTGCCAGCAGTTCCAGACAGGGGGGTAGAGCTTTCTTT.

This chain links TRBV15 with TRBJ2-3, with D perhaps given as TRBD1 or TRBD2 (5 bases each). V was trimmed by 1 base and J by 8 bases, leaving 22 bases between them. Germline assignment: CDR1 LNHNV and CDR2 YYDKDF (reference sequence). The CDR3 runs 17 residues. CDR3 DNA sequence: TGTGCCACCAGCAGAGGGCTTCGGGAATTCGGTCAGGGTACGCAGTATTTT. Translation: CATSRGLREFGQGTQYF.

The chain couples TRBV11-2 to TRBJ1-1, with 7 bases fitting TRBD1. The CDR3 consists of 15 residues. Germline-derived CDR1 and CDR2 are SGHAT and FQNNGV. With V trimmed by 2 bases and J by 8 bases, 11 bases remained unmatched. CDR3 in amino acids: CASSLSGGIVLEAFF. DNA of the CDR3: TGTGCCAGCAGCTTATCAGGGGGAATCGTACTGGAAGCTTTCTTT.

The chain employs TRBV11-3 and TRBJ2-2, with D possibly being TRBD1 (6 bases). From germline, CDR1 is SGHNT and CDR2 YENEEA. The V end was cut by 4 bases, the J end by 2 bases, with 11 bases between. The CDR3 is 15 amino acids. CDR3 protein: CASSSGTINTGELFF. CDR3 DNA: TGTGCCAGCAGCTCCGGGACAATTAACACCGGGGAGCTGTTTTTT.

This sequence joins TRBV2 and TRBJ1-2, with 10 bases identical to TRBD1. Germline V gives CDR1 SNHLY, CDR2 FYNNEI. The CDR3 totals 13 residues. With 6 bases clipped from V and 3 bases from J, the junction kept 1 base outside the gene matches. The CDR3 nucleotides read TGTGCCAGCAGAGGACAGGGGGACTATGGCTACACCTTC. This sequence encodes CASRGQGDYGYTF.

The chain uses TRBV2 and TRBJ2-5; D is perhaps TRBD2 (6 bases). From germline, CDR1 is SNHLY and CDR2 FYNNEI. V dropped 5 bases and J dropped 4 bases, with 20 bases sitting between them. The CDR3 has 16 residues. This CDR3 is CASSRGSGRLGETQYF. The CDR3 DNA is TGTGCCAGCAGTCGGGGGTCAGGGAGGTTGGGAGAGACCCAGTACTTC.

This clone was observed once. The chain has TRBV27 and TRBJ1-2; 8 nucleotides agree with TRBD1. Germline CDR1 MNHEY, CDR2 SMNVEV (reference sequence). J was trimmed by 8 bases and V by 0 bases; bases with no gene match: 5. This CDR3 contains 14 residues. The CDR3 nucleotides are TGTGCCAGCAGTTTATCGGCAGGGGGCTGGGGCTACACCTTC. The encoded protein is CASSLSAGGWGYTF.

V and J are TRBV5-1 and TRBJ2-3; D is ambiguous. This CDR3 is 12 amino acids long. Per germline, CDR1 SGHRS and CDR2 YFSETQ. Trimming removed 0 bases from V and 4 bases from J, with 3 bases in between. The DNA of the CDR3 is TGCGCCAGCAGCTTGGGCGCAGATACGCAGTATTTT. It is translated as CASSLGADTQYF.

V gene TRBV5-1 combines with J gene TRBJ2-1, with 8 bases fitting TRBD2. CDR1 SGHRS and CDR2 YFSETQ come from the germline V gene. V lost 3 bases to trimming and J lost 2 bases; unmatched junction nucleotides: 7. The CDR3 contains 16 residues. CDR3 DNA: TGCGCCAGCAGCTGGGGACTAGGGATTACCTACAATGAGCAGTTCTTC. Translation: CASSWGLGITYNEQFF. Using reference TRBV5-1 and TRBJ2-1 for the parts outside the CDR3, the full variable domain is KAGVTQTPRYLIKTRGQQVTLSCSPISGHRSVSWYQQTPGQGLQFLFEYFSETQRNKGNFPGRFSGRQFSNSRSEMNVSTLELGDSALYLCASSWGLGITYNEQFFGPGTRLTVL.

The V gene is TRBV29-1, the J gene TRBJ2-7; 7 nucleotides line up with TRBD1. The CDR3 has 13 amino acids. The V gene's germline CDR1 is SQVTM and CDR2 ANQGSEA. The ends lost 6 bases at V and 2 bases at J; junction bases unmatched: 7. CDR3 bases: TGCAGCGTGCGGACAGGAGGTACCTACGAGCAGTACTTC. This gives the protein CSVRTGGTYEQYF.

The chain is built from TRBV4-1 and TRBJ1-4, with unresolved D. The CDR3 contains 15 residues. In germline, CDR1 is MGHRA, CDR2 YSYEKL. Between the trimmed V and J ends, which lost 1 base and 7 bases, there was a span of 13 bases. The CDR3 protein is CASSQVMRLSEKLFF. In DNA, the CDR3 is TGCGCCAGCAGCCAAGTCATGAGATTGAGTGAAAAACTGTTTTTT.

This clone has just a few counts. CDR3 coding DNA: TGCGCCAGCAGCCAAGGACAGGGGGCAATCTACGAGCAGTACTTC. It codes for CASSQGQGAIYEQYF. The chain combines TRBV4-3 with TRBJ2-7; 10 bases agree with TRBD1. V lost 1 base, J lost 3 bases, and 3 bases stayed unmatched. Germline-derived CDR1 and CDR2 are LGHNA and YSLEER. The CDR3 sequence is 15 residues long.